These 2 T cell receptor beta chains share one sample of origin, sequenced in a study of cytomegalovirus exposure and HLA in healthy donors. TCRdb's copy holds only in-frame clones and misses some; the assay was immunoSEQ multiplex PCR. The sample consists of approximately 260,000 clones, 80% to 90% of them appearing once. Specimen: PBMCs. The receptors come from a woman under 30 in good health and CMV-seronegative.

In this sample, this clone turned up a few times. One end of the junction does not line up with germline, which may come from a read error. The V gene is TRBV19, the J gene TRBJ2-5; D is perhaps TRBD1 (7 bases). This CDR3 region has 12 residues. The V gene's germline CDR1 is LNHDA and CDR2 SQIVND (reference sequence). The CDR3 reads CASSQEGAPLNF. The CDR3 coding sequence is TGTGCCAGTAGCCAGGAGGGGGCGCCATTGAACTTC.

The V call is TRBV29-1, the J call TRBJ2-2; 7 bases align to TRBD2. V dropped 2 bases and J dropped 5; count of bases not matched to a gene: 8. Per the germline V gene, CDR1 is SQVTM and CDR2 is ANQGSEA. The CDR3 spans 15 residues. This CDR3 reads CSVEWAGEATGELFF. In nucleotides, the CDR3 is TGCAGCGTTGAATGGGCGGGAGAAGCGACCGGGGAGCTGTTTTTT.